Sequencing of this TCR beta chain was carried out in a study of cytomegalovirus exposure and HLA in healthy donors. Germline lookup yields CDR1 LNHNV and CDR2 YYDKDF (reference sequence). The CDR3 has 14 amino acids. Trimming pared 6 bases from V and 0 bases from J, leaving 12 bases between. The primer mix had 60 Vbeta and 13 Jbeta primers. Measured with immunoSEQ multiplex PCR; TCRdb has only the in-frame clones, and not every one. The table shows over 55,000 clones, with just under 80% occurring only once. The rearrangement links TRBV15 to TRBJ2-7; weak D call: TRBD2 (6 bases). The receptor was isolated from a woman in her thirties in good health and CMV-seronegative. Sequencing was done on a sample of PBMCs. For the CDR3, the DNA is TGTGCCACCAGTGGGACTCCTAGCTCCTACGAGCAGTACTTC. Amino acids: CATSGTPSSYEQYF. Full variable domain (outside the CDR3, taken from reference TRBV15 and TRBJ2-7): DAMVIQNPRYQVTQFGKPVTLSCSQTLNHNVMYWYQQKSSQAPKLLFHYYDKDFNNEADTPDNFQSRRPNTSFCFLDIRSPGLGDTAMYLCATSGTPSSYEQYFGPGTRLTVT.